The 16 T cell receptor beta chains in this list originate from one sample, sequenced in a study of T cells after yellow fever vaccination. TCRdb itself ran the 5' RACE reads through MiXCR, one entry per CDR3 protein. The profile shows around 400,000 distinct CDR3 sequences, under 14% of them singletons. The sample was PBMCs, taken on the day of the first yellow fever vaccination. The receptors were sampled from a man aged 18 to 35 who received the YFV17D yellow fever vaccine.

V and J are TRBV18 and TRBJ1-5; D may be TRBD1 (5 bases). From germline, CDR1 is KGHSH and CDR2 LQKENI. The ends were cut back, 4 bases at V and 2 bases at J, with 9 bases in the middle. The CDR3 consists of 14 residues. CDR3 in amino acids: CASSLSTGNQPQHF. The CDR3 nucleotides read TGTGCCAGCTCACTCTCGACAGGCAATCAGCCCCAGCATTTT.

This clonotype was counted at least ten times. The genes are TRBV4-3 and TRBJ2-2, with 9 positions matching TRBD2. V trimming: 4 bases; J trimming: 4 bases; junction bases outside the gene matches: 10. The CDR3 runs to 17 residues. The germline V gene encodes CDR1 LGHNA and CDR2 YSLEER. The CDR3 nucleotides read TGCGCCAGCAGCCTTGAGGAGACTAGCGGCTTCACCGGGGAGCTGTTTTTT. Protein sequence: CASSLEETSGFTGELFF.

This clonotype was detected a few times. The J gene is TRBJ2-2, the V gene TRBV5-1; no reliable D call. Trimming left V 3 bases short and J 0 bases short, with 12 bases between. Germline loops: CDR1 SGHRS, CDR2 YFSETQ. The CDR3 consists of 16 residues. The CDR3 here is CASSWATAPNTGELFF. CDR3 in DNA: TGCGCCAGCAGCTGGGCGACCGCTCCGAACACCGGGGAGCTGTTTTTT.

This clonotype has only a few counts. The V gene is TRBV7-2, the J gene TRBJ1-5; D unclear. CDR1 is SGHTA and CDR2 is FQGNSA in the germline V gene. Trimming took 1 base from V and 7 from J, leaving 11 bases between them. This CDR3 spans 14 amino acids. Written as DNA, the CDR3 is TGTGCCAGCAGCTTAGAGATCGTTGGGCAGCCCCAGCATTTT. This sequence encodes CASSLEIVGQPQHF.

This clonotype has a handful of counts. This chain links TRBV29-1 with TRBJ1-2; 7 positions match TRBD1. Losses at the gene ends were 5 bases for V and 3 bases for J; bases not matched to a gene: 15. Germline V gives CDR1 SQVTM, CDR2 ANQGSEA. This CDR3 is 16 amino acids long. This CDR3 is CSVIVWQGVRDYGYTF. CDR3 DNA: TGCAGCGTTATTGTCTGGCAGGGGGTACGAGACTATGGCTACACCTTC.

The chain carries TRBV14 and TRBJ2-6; D unresolved. The CDR3 sequence is 16 residues long. The germline V and J ends were trimmed by 3 bases and 1 base, with 10 bases remaining between them. CDR1 is SGHDN and CDR2 is FVKESK in the germline V gene. The CDR3 bases are TGTGCCAGCAGCCAGTTGACCTATTCTGGGGCCAACGTCCTGACTTTC. Amino acids: CASSQLTYSGANVLTF.

This clonotype has a handful of counts. The chain employs TRBV4-3 and TRBJ2-5, with no clear D. The ends were cut back, 0 bases at V and 4 bases at J, with 9 bases in the middle. CDR3 length: 14 residues. Germline CDR1 reads LGHNA; CDR2 reads YSLEER. CDR3 residues: CASSQESHSETQYF. CDR3 DNA sequence: TGCGCCAGCAGCCAAGAGTCACACTCAGAGACCCAGTACTTC.

This chain joins TRBV5-1 and TRBJ2-2; D may be TRBD2 (5 bases). This CDR3 has 15 residues. V was trimmed by 1 base and J by 6 bases, leaving 13 bases between them. CDR1 SGHRS and CDR2 YFSETQ come from the germline V gene. The CDR3: CASSLSLIGAGELFF. As DNA, the CDR3 is TGCGCCAGCAGCTTGTCCCTTATCGGGGCCGGGGAGCTGTTTTTT.

This clonotype was counted at least ten times. V gene TRBV7-2 combines with J gene TRBJ1-6, with D unclear. This CDR3 region has 14 residues. V was pared by 4 bases and J by 0 bases, with 4 bases between. Germline V gene data show CDR1 as SGHTA and CDR2 as FQGNSA. The CDR3 region has the DNA TGTGCCAGCAGCTCATTCTCCTATAATTCACCCCTCCACTTT. It yields the protein CASSSFSYNSPLHF.

The rearrangement uses TRBV5-1 and TRBJ2-2; D ambiguous. CDR1 is SGHRS, CDR2 YFSETQ, per germline. This CDR3 comprises 16 residues. V was trimmed by 4 bases and J by 3 bases, leaving 16 bases between them. The CDR3 spells CASSPIRRPHTGELFF. CDR3 in DNA: TGCGCCAGCAGCCCCATTAGACGGCCCCACACCGGGGAGCTGTTTTTT. The whole variable domain, filled in from reference TRBV5-1 and TRBJ2-2, reads KAGVTQTPRYLIKTRGQQVTLSCSPISGHRSVSWYQQTPGQGLQFLFEYFSETQRNKGNFPGRFSGRQFSNSRSEMNVSTLELGDSALYLCASSPIRRPHTGELFFGEGSRLTVL.

The table lists this clonotype with a few counts. V gene TRBV7-8 combines with J gene TRBJ2-5; 8 nucleotides line up with TRBD1. With 3 bases clipped from V and 5 bases from J, the junction kept 8 bases outside the gene matches. The length of the CDR3 is 15 residues. Germline CDR1 is SGHVS and CDR2 is FQNEAQ. The CDR3 reads CASSLDSYRGETQYF. The CDR3 DNA follows: TGTGCCAGCAGCTTGGACAGCTACAGGGGGGAGACCCAGTACTTC.

This clonotype was seen ten or more times. The chain couples TRBV5-4 to TRBJ2-1; 9 bases fit TRBD1. CDR1 and CDR2 (germline): SGHNT, YYREEE (reference sequence). CDR3 length: 13 amino acids. V was pared by 4 bases and J by 8 bases, with 4 bases of the junction left unmatched. The CDR3 loop is CASSPGTGYEQFF. Written as DNA, the CDR3 is TGTGCCAGCAGCCCTGGGACAGGGTATGAGCAGTTCTTC.

A few counts support this clonotype. The chain is built from TRBV5-6 and TRBJ2-4; D unresolved. This CDR3 is built from 15 residues. Trimming stripped 2 bases from V and 0 bases from J, with 9 bases between. Germline lookup yields CDR1 SGHDT and CDR2 YYEEEE. The DNA for the CDR3 is TGTGCCAGCAGCTTTGATAGGTTAGCCAAAAACATTCAGTACTTC. Translating it yields CASSFDRLAKNIQYF. Complete variable domain (other parts from reference TRBV5-6 and TRBJ2-4): DAGVTQSPTHLIKTRGQQVTLRCSPKSGHDTVSWYQQALGQGPQFIFQYYEEEERQRGNFPDRFSGHQFPNYSSELNVNALLLGDSALYLCASSFDRLAKNIQYFGAGTRLSVL.

This clonotype turned up a few times. The chain is built from TRBV5-1 and TRBJ2-1; TRBD2 might be the D (6 bases). The CDR3 runs 13 residues. Per the germline V gene, CDR1 is SGHRS and CDR2 is YFSETQ. The V end lost 4 bases, the J end lost 6 bases, and 11 bases lay between the germline ends. In DNA, the CDR3 is TGCGCCAGCAGCACGGGACTTTCCAATGAGCAGTTCTTC. It specifies CASSTGLSNEQFF.

This clonotype was seen at least ten times. The genes are TRBV4-1 and TRBJ2-7; 7 nucleotides agree with TRBD1. CDR3 size: 15 residues. Germline V gene lookup returns CDR1 MGHRA and CDR2 YSYEKL. Trimming took 0 bases from V and 1 from J; bases not matched to a gene: 3. The chain's CDR3 is CASSQDDRESYEQYV. DNA of the CDR3: TGCGCCAGCAGCCAAGATGACAGGGAATCCTACGAGCAGTACGTC.

The rearrangement links TRBV4-1 to TRBJ2-3; the D gene is possibly TRBD2 (5 bases). The V end was cut by 3 bases, the J end by 0 bases, with 19 bases between. Germline V gene sequence: CDR1 MGHRA, CDR2 YSYEKL. The CDR3 has 18 residues. CDR3 region: CASSQARKGGFSTDTQYF. For the CDR3, the DNA is TGCGCCAGCAGCCAGGCGCGAAAAGGAGGATTTAGCACAGATACGCAGTATTTT.